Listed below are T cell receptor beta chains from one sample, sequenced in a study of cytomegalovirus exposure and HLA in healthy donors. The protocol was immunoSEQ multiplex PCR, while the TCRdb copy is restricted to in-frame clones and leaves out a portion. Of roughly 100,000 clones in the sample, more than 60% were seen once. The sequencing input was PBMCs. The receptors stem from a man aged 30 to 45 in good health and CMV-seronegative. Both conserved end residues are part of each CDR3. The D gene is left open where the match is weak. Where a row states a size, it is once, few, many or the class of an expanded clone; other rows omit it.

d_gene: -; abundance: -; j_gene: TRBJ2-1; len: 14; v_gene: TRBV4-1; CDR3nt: TGCGCCAGCAGCGGCAACAGGGACGAGGATGAGCAGTTCTTC; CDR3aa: CASSGNRDEDEQFF
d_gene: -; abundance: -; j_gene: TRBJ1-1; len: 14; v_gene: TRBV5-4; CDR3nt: TGTGCCAGCAGCTCTCGGGAACAGGGACCTGAAGCTTTCTTT; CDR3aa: CASSSREQGPEAFF
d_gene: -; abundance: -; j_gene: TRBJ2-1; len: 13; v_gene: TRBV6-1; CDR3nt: TGTGCCAGCAGTGAATATCCAGGGCTTGAGCAGTTCTTC; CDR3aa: CASSEYPGLEQFF
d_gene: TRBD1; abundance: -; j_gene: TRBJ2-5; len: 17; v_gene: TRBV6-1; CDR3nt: TGTGCCAGCAGTGCCCCTGACCGGGACAGGGTGGAACAGACCCAGTACTTC; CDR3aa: CASSAPDRDRVEQTQYF
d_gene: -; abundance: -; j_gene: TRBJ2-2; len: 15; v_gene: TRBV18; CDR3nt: TGTGCCAGCTCATATCCCACTTTGAACACCGGGGAGCTGTTTTTT; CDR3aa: CASSYPTLNTGELFF
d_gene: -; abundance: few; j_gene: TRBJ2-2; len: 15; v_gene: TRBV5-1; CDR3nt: TGCGCCAGCAGTCCCGATCGGAGGGCCGGCGGGGAGCTGTTTTTT; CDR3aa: CASSPDRRAGGELFF
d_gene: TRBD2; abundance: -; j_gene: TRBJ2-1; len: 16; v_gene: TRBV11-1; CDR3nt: TGTGCCAGCAGCTCGTGGACTAGTTTAGAACACAATGAGCAGTTCTTC; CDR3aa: CASSSWTSLEHNEQFF
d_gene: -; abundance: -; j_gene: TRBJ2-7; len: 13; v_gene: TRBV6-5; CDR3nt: TGTGCCAGCAGTTATATTCCGGTCTACGAGCAGTACTTC; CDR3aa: CASSYIPVYEQYF
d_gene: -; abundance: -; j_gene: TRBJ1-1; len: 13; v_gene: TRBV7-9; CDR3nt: TGTGCCAGCAGCCCCCGGGGGGGCACTGAAGCTTTCTTT; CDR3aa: CASSPRGGTEAFF
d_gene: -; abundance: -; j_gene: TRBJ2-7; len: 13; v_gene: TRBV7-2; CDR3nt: TGTGCCACCTCCCAGGAGGGGAGTTACGAGCAGTACTTC; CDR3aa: CATSQEGSYEQYF
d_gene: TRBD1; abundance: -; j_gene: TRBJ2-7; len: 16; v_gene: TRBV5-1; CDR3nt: TGCGCCAGCAGCGGGACAGGGACTACCAACTACTACGAGCAGTACTTC; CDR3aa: CASSGTGTTNYYEQYF
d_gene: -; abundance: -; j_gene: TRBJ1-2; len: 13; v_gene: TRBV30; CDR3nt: TGTGCCTGGAGTGTTAGCGGGGGCGTGAGCTACACCTTC; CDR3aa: CAWSVSGGVSYTF
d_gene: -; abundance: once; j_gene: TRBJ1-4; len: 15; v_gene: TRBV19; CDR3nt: TGTGCCAGTAGTATTTGGCAGGGTGAGGCTGAAAAACTGTTTTTT; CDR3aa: CASSIWQGEAEKLFF
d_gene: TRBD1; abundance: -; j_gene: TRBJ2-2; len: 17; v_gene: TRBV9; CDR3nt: TGTGCCAGCAGCGTAGTCGGGACAGGGGTTGTACGCGGGGAGCTGTTTTTT; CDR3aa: CASSVVGTGVVRGELFF
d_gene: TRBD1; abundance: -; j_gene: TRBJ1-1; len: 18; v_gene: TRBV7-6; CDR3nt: TGTGCCAGCAGCTTAAGAGGCCAGGGGGATGACGCGAACACTGAAGCTTTCTTT; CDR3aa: CASSLRGQGDDANTEAFF
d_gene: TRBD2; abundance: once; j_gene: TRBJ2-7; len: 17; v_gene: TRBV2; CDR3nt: TGTGCCAGCAGTGAGGGACTAGCGGGACTGGGCCCCTACGAGCAGTACTTC; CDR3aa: CASSEGLAGLGPYEQYF
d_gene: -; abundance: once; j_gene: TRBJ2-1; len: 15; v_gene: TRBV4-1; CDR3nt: TGCGCCAGCAGCACAAATTTGGTAACCTACAATGAGCAGTTCTTC; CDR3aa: CASSTNLVTYNEQFF
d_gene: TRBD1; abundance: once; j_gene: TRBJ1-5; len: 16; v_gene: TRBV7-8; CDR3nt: TGTGCCAGCAGCTCCAGGGGGTTCGAAAGCAATCAGCCCCAGCATTTT; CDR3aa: CASSSRGFESNQPQHF
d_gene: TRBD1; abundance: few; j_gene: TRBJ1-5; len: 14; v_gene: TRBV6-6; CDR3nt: TGTGCCAGCAGTGCCCAGGGGGCAGGTCAGCCCCAGCATTTT; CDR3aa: CASSAQGAGQPQHF
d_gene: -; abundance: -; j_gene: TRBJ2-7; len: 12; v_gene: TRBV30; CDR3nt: TGTGCCTGGAAACAGCTATCCTACGAGCAGTACTTC; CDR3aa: CAWKQLSYEQYF
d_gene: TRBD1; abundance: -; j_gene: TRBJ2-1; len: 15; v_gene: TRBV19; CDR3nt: TGTGCCAGTAGTATAGCGACAGGGATCTACAATGAGCAGTTCTTC; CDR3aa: CASSIATGIYNEQFF
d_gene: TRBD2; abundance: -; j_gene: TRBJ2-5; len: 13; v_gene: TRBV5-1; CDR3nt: TGCGCCAGCAGCTTTTCGGGAGGAGAGACCCAGTACTTC; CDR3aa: CASSFSGGETQYF
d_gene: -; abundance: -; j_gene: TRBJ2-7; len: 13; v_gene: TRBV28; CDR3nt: TGTGCCAGCACCACTACCCACCCCTACGAGCAGTACTTC; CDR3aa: CASTTTHPYEQYF
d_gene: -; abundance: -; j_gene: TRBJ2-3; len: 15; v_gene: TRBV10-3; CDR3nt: TGTGCCATCAGGGGAGGGGGATCTAGCACAGATACGCAGTATTTT; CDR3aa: CAIRGGGSSTDTQYF
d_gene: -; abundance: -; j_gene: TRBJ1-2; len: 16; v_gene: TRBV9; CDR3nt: TGTGCCAGCAGCGTAGATGGGGGGGCGGCTAACTATGGCTACACCTTC; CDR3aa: CASSVDGGAANYGYTF
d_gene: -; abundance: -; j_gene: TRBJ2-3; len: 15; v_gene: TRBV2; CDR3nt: TGTGCCAGCGGAGCAGAGGCGGCTAGCACAGATACGCAGTATTTT; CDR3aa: CASGAEAASTDTQYF
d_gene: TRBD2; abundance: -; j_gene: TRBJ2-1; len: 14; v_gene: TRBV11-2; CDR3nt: TGTGCCAGCGGCATAGCGGGGGGTCCCAGTGAGCAGTTCTTC; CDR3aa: CASGIAGGPSEQFF
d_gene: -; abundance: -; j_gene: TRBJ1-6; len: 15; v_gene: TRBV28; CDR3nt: TGTGCCAGCAGCCCAGCCCAGGTCAATAATTCACCCCTCCACTTT; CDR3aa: CASSPAQVNNSPLHF
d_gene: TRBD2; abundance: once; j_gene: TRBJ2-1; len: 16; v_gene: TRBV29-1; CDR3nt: TGCAGCGTTAGTAGGAGAAGAGGAAGCGGGGGGGCTGAGCAGTTCTTC; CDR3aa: CSVSRRRGSGGAEQFF
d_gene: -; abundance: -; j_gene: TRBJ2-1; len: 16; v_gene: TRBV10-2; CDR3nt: TGCGCCAGCAGTGAGCCGCCTCCGGGTTTGCGGCGTGAGCAGTTCTTC; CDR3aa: CASSEPPPGLRREQFF
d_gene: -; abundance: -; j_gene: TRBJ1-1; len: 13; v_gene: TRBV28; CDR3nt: TGTGCCAGCAGTTTATCAATGTACACTGAAGCTTTCTTT; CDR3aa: CASSLSMYTEAFF
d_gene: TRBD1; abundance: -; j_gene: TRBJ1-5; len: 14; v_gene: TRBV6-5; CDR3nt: TGTGCCAGCAGTCCTGACAGGGACGCTCAGCCCCAGCATTTT; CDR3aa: CASSPDRDAQPQHF
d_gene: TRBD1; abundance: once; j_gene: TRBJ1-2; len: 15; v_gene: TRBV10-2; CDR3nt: TGCGCCAGCAGGGGTTGGACAGGCGAGCTCTATGGCTACACCTTC; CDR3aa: CASRGWTGELYGYTF
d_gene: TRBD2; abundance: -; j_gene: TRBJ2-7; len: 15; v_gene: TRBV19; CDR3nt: TGTGCCAGTAGTGAGATAGCGGGAGGGTCCTACGAGCAGTACTTC; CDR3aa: CASSEIAGGSYEQYF
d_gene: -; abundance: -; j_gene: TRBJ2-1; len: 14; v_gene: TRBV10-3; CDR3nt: TGTGCCATCAGGCAGGGGGGATCTTACAATGAGCAGTTCTTC; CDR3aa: CAIRQGGSYNEQFF
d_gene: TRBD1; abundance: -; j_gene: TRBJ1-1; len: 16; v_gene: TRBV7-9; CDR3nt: TGTGCCAGCAGCTTGTCCTCCGGGACAGGGAGCCCTGAAGCTTTCTTT; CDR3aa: CASSLSSGTGSPEAFF
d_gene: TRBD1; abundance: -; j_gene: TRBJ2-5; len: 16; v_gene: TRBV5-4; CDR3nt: TGTGCCAGCAGCTTGGGACAGGGGGCTGGTTTGGAGACCCAGTACTTC; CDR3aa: CASSLGQGAGLETQYF
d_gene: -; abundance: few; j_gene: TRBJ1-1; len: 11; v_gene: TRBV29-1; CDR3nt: TGCAGCGTGCCGGGGAACACTGAAGCTTTCTTT; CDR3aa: CSVPGNTEAFF
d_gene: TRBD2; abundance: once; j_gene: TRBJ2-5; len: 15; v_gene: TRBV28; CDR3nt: TGTGCCAGCAGTTTCGGGACTAGCTCCTCGGAGACCCAGTACTTC; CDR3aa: CASSFGTSSSETQYF
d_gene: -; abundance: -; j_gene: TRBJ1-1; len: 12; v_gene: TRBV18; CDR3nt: TGTGCCAGCTCACCTTCGGGCACTGAAGCTTTCTTT; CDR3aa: CASSPSGTEAFF
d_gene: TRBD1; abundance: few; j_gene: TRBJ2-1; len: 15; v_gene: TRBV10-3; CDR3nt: TGTGCCATCAGTGAGTCCACAGGGGGGAACAATGAGCAGTTCTTC; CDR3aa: CAISESTGGNNEQFF
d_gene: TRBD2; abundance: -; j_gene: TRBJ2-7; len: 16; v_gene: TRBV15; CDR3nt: TGTGCCACCAGCAGAGATCAGGCGGGGGGGCCAGGCGAGCAGTACTTC; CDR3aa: CATSRDQAGGPGEQYF
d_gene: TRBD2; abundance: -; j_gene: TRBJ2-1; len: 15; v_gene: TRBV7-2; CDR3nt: TGTGCCAGCAGCTTTCTAGCGGGAGAGTATAATGAGCAGTTCTTC; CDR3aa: CASSFLAGEYNEQFF
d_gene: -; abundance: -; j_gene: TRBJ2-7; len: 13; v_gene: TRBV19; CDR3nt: TGTGCCAGTAGTCGGGGGGCGGGCGGCGAGCAGTACTTC; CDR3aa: CASSRGAGGEQYF
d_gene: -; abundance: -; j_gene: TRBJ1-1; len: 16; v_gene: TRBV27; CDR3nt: TGTGCCAGCAGGCAGCCCCGAACAGGGTCGAACACTGAAGCTTTCTTT; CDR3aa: CASRQPRTGSNTEAFF
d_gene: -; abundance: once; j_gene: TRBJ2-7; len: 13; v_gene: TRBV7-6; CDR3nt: TGTGCCAGCAGCAGCGACAGTAACTACGAGCAGTACTTC; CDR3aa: CASSSDSNYEQYF
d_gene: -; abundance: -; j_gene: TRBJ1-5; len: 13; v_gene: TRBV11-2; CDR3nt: TGTGCCAGCAGTACAGGCGCCAATCAGCCCCAGCATTTT; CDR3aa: CASSTGANQPQHF
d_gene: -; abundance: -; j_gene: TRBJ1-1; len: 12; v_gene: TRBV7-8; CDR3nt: TGTGCCAGCAGAGGGACACCCCCTGAAGCTTTCTTT; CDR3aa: CASRGTPPEAFF
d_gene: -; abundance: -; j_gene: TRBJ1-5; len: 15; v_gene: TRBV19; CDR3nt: TGTGCCAGTAGTAACAGGGCCTATAGCAATCAGCCCCAGCATTTT; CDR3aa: CASSNRAYSNQPQHF
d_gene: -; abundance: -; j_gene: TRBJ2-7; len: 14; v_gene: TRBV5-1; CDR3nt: TGCGCCAGCAGCTTTATGGAGAGCTCCTACGAGCAGTACTTC; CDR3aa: CASSFMESSYEQYF
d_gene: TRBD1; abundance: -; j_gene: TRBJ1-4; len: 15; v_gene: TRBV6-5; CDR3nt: TGTGCCAGCAGCCCTAAGACAGGGCGTCTTTTTAAACTGTTTTTT; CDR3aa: CASSPKTGRLFKLFF
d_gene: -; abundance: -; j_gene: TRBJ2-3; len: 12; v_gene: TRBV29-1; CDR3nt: TGCAGCGTTGAAGCTTGGGGGCATACGCAGTATTTT; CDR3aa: CSVEAWGHTQYF
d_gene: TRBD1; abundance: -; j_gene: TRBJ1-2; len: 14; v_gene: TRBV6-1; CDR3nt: TGTGCCAGCAGCTCGGGACAGGGGGTTTATGGCTACACCTTC; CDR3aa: CASSSGQGVYGYTF
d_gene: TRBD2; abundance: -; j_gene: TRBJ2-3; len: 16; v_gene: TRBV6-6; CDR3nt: TGTGCCAGCAGTCGAGGACTAGCGGGGAATACAGATACGCAGTATTTT; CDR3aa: CASSRGLAGNTDTQYF
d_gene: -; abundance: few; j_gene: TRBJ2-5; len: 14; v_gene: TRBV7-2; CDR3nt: TGTGCCAGCAGTCTGGCCGGGGACCAAGAGACCCAGTACTTC; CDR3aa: CASSLAGDQETQYF
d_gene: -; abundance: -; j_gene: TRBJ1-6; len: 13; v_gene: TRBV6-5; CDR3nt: TGTGCCAGCAGTTACGCGGCCGTACAAACCCTCCACTTT; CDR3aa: CASSYAAVQTLHF